The present TCR beta chain was sequenced within a study of cytotoxic CD8 clonotypes in ibrutinib-treated CLL. Assay used: immunoSEQ multiplex PCR; TCRdb lists only in-frame clones, some missing. The sample shows fewer than 90,000 clones, around 84% of them seen only once. The CDR3 contains 14 residues. In germline, CDR1 is MNHNS, CDR2 SASEGT. The V end lost 2 bases, the J end lost 3 bases, and 11 bases lay between the germline ends. This clone was recorded once. The source material was PBMCs, sampled before ibrutinib treatment. The chain combines TRBV6-1 with TRBJ2-7; TRBD2 is a possible D gene (5 bases). This TCR derives from a human donor with chronic lymphocytic leukemia. The CDR3 region has the DNA TGTGCCAGCAGTGAACGGGGTCTCGGCTACGAGCAGTACTTC. Translating it yields CASSERGLGYEQYF.